This T cell receptor (beta chain) came from a study of T cells in Graves' hyperthyroidism and ophthalmopathy. Study-level points and caveats: Stable hyperthyroidism was told apart from ophthalmopathy by a model built on 13 V-J features.

As to this clonotype: The antigen is undetermined.

RNA transcripts yielded amplified TCR beta CDR3 regions. When the TCR CDR3 underwent first-round RT-PCR, the HTBI primer set was used. TCRdb re-analysed the multiplex PCR reads in MiXCR, keeping a single row per CDR3 protein. Here the sample spans about 600,000 distinct CDR3 sequences, over 12% being singletons. This CDR3 spans 16 amino acids. V was pared by 3 bases and J by 4 bases, with 9 bases of the junction left unmatched. Germline V lookup: CDR1 SGHDN, CDR2 FVKESK. The clonotype was recovered from a woman between 18 and 29 years old with Graves' ophthalmopathy. Specimen: blood. The chain has TRBV14 and TRBJ2-7, with 10 positions matching TRBD1. The CDR3 loop is CASSQTATGGWYEQYF. As DNA, the CDR3 is TGTGCCAGCAGCCAGACAGCGACAGGGGGCTGGTACGAGCAGTACTTC.